This T cell receptor beta chain emerged from a study of vaccination and CD4 T cells after COVID-19. The wider study: The convalescents, six males and four females, included two who were Hispanic. As a positive control, some control cultures were given a CEFX pool, while others were given an HIV-1 Nef pool or no peptide. Study-wide points: It was observed that, in convalescent patients, a median about 90% of reactive clones arose only post-vaccination.

This CDR3 has 15 amino acids. Trimming removed 0 bases from V and 9 bases from J, with 12 bases in between. Looked up from germline, CDR1 is SGHVS and CDR2 is FNYEAQ. This clonotype occurred a few times. The antigen remains undetermined. Sample treatment: roughly 11-day PBMC culture with coronavirus spike peptide pools or control peptides (ViraFEST assay). Investigators obtained the unexposed donor's CD4+ T cells before the COVID-19 pandemic (2011-2018). Once obtained from cultured CD4+ T cells, the DNA was sequenced using the Oncomine TCR Beta short-read assay. Once CD4+ T cells had been cultured, genomic DNA was extracted from them. Via MiXCR, TCRdb re-called the PCR reads, giving one row per CDR3 protein. The sample has some 7,000 distinct CDR3 sequences; roughly 29% are singletons.

J is TRBJ1-6 and V is TRBV7-6, with TRBD1 as a possible D gene (6 bases). The sequenced sample consisted of CD4+ T cells from blood, cultured in vitro. The clonotype comes from a human donor in good health. The CDR3 DNA is TGTGCCAGCAGCTTAGCGTTTCAGGGGTTTTCACCCCTCCACTTT. This gives the protein CASSLAFQGFSPLHF. Complete variable domain (other parts from reference TRBV7-6 and TRBJ1-6): GAGVSQSPRYKVTKRGQDVALRCDPISGHVSLYWYRQALGQGPEFLTYFNYEAQQDKSGLPNDRFSAERPEGSISTLTIQRTEQRDSAMYRCASSLAFQGFSPLHFGNGTRLTVT.